These 29 T cell receptor beta chains share one sample of origin, sequenced in a study of CD8+ T cells in alopecia areata. The treatment: oral pan-JAK inhibitor, 5-10 mg twice daily. Isolated RNA was reverse transcribed into cDNA used as the sequencing template. This table comes from immunoSEQ multiplex PCR, and its TCRdb copy is limited to in-frame clones, with some not included. The sample carries 130,000 or so clones, 86% recorded once. The sample here was CD8+ T cells sorted from blood, taken at week 4, from a patient treated with tofacitinib. The receptors derive from a human donor with alopecia areata.

This chain joins TRBV5-6 and TRBJ2-3; TRBD2 aligns across 8 bases. The CDR3 runs 13 residues. The ends lost 4 bases at V and 7 bases at J; junction bases unmatched: 5. Germline loops: CDR1 SGHDT, CDR2 YYEEEE. The CDR3 region is CASSGLAPNTQYF. Written as DNA, the CDR3 is TGTGCCAGCAGCGGACTAGCTCCAAATACGCAGTATTTT.

In regard to this clone: A junction end diverges from the germline sequence, so it may reflect a read error. This chain links TRBV27 with TRBJ1-1, with TRBD1 matching 8 bases. Germline CDR1 is MNHEY and CDR2 is SMNVEV (reference sequence). CDR3 length: 15 residues. The CDR3 reads CASTPGTGSYTEAFF. For the CDR3, the DNA is TGTGCTAGCACGCCCGGGACAGGCTCATACACTGAAGCTTTCTTT.

This clone appeared a few times. The gene calls are TRBV25-1 and TRBJ2-3; D uncertain. Germline CDR1 reads MGHDK; CDR2 reads SYGVNS. V lost 1 base, J lost 0 bases, and 8 bases lay in between. The CDR3 loop spans 15 amino acids. The CDR3, as DNA: TGTGCCAGCAGTGAATTTCGACGGAGCACAGATACGCAGTATTTT. Its protein product is CASSEFRRSTDTQYF. Combining the CDR3 with reference TRBV25-1 and TRBJ2-3 gives the whole variable domain EADIYQTPRYLVIGTGKKITLECSQTMGHDKMYWYQQDPGMELHLIHYSYGVNSTEKGDLSSESTVSRIRTEHFPLTLESARPSHTSQYLCASSEFRRSTDTQYFGPGTRLTVL.

This clone was observed a few times. The J gene is TRBJ2-7, the V gene TRBV30; perhaps D is TRBD1 or TRBD2 (5 bases each). The germline V gene has CDR1 GTSNPN and CDR2 SVGIG (reference sequence). The CDR3 totals 12 residues. V gave up 7 bases and J gave up 0 bases, with 10 bases separating them. CDR3 protein: CAYRDASYEQYF. CDR3 nucleotide sequence: TGTGCCTACCGGGACGCCTCCTACGAGCAGTACTTC. The whole variable domain, filled in from reference TRBV30 and TRBJ2-7, reads SQTIHQWPATLVQPVGSPLSLECTVEGTSNPNLYWYRQAAGRGLQLLFYSVGIGQISSEVPQNLSASRPQDRQFILSSKKLLLSDSGFYLCAYRDASYEQYFGPGTRLTVT.

This chain uses TRBV6-6 with TRBJ1-1; D ambiguous. V dropped 6 bases and J dropped 2 bases, with 4 bases sitting between them. Germline CDR1 is MNHNY and CDR2 is SVGAGI (reference sequence). The CDR3 has 11 residues. CDR3 amino acids: CASSTNTEAFF. The CDR3 nucleotides read TGTGCCAGCAGCACTAACACTGAAGCTTTCTTT.

In this sample, this clone turned up a few times. V is TRBV27 and J is TRBJ2-1; 7 bases align to TRBD2. The germline CDR1 and CDR2 sequences are MNHEY and SMNVEV (reference sequence). The CDR3 is 13 amino acids. The ends lost 3 bases at V and 7 bases at J; junction bases unmatched: 3. CDR3 nucleotides: TGTGCCAGCAGTTTGATGGGGGGGAATGAGCAGTTCTTC. Amino acids: CASSLMGGNEQFF.

The chain recombines TRBV29-1 with TRBJ1-1; D remains unclear. Germline V gene lookup returns CDR1 SQVTM and CDR2 ANQGSEA. CDR3 length equals 12 residues. The DNA of the CDR3 is TGCGGTACAAGCGAAATGAACACTGAAGCTTTCTTT. Amino acids: CGTSEMNTEAFF.

This sequence joins TRBV5-1 and TRBJ2-1; D is perhaps TRBD1 (5 bases). V was clipped by 0 bases and J by 7 bases, with 11 bases between them. The CDR3 extends over 14 amino acids. Germline-derived CDR1 and CDR2 are SGHRS and YFSETQ. Here the CDR3 reads CASSLGPQGNEQFF. The CDR3 DNA follows: TGCGCCAGCAGCTTGGGCCCGCAGGGAAATGAGCAGTTCTTC.

This rearrangement joins TRBV5-1 to TRBJ1-1; TRBD1 matches at 9 bases. The CDR3 extends over 17 amino acids. In germline, CDR1 is SGHRS, CDR2 YFSETQ. V shed 2 bases, J shed 0 bases, and the junction held 8 bases outside the gene matches. CDR3 DNA: TGCGCCAGCAGCTTTACCGGGACAGGGACATTGAACACTGAAGCTTTCTTT. This codes for CASSFTGTGTLNTEAFF.

The chain has TRBV19 and TRBJ1-3; D is ambiguous. CDR1 and CDR2 (germline): LNHDA, SQIVND (reference sequence). V lost 6 bases to trimming and J lost 3 bases, with 9 bases between them. This CDR3 comprises 13 residues. Here the CDR3 DNA reads TGTGCCAGTAGCGGATCGGGTGGAAACACCATATATTTT. This encodes CASSGSGGNTIYF.

The CDR3 bases are TGTGCCACCAGCAGAGACAGGGACGGGGCCAACGTCCTGACTTTC. The encoded protein is CATSRDRDGANVLTF. The chain is built from TRBV15 and TRBJ2-6, with D perhaps assigned TRBD1 or TRBD2 (5 bases each). Trimming took 0 bases from V and 4 from J, leaving 7 bases between them. The CDR3 loop spans 15 amino acids. Germline CDR1 reads LNHNV; CDR2 reads YYDKDF (reference sequence). Full variable domain (remainder filled in from reference TRBV15 and TRBJ2-6): DAMVIQNPRYQVTQFGKPVTLSCSQTLNHNVMYWYQQKSSQAPKLLFHYYDKDFNNEADTPDNFQSRRPNTSFCFLDIRSPGLGDTAMYLCATSRDRDGANVLTFGAGSRLTVL.

The CDR3 protein is CASSDAGSGYEQYF. CDR3 DNA: TGTGCCAGCAGCGACGCCGGGAGTGGCTACGAGCAGTACTTC. The chain links TRBV7-6 to TRBJ2-7, with a tentative D call TRBD2 (6 bases). CDR1 and CDR2 from the germline V gene are SGHVS and FNYEAQ. The CDR3 is made up of 14 amino acids. Trimming took 5 bases from V and 3 from J, leaving 14 bases between them.

Comments on this clone: The same CDR3 also results from other DNA sequences found in this sample. This sequence joins TRBV30 and TRBJ2-1, with D possibly TRBD2 on 6 matching bases. Trimming took 0 bases from V and 3 from J, leaving 9 bases between them. There are 14 residues in the CDR3. Germline CDR1 and CDR2: GTSNPN and SVGIG (reference sequence). The CDR3 protein is CAWSVGSGYNEQFF. DNA for the CDR3: TGTGCCTGGAGTGTTGGTAGCGGCTACAATGAGCAGTTCTTC.

The rearrangement uses TRBV27 and TRBJ2-5; tentatively, D is TRBD1 or TRBD2 (7 bases each). CDR1 is MNHEY and CDR2 is SMNVEV in the germline V gene (reference sequence). CDR3 length: 16 residues. The germline V and J ends were trimmed by 4 bases and 4 bases, with 19 bases remaining between them. The CDR3 spells CASSSRGGRVVETQYF. The CDR3 DNA sequence: TGTGCCAGCAGTTCCAGGGGGGGGAGGGTCGTAGAGACCCAGTACTTC.

The genes are TRBV6-5 and TRBJ2-1; 8 positions agree with TRBD2. V lost 4 bases, J lost 3 bases, and 5 bases stayed unmatched. Germline-derived CDR1 and CDR2 are MNHEY and SVGAGI. The CDR3 spans 15 residues. This CDR3 is CASSSPGTSYNEQFF. DNA of the CDR3: TGTGCCAGCAGTTCACCCGGGACTAGCTACAATGAGCAGTTCTTC.

The V and J genes are TRBV5-4 and TRBJ2-2; maybe TRBD2 (5 bases). Germline CDR1 is SGHNT and CDR2 is YYREEE (reference sequence). Trimming pared 1 base from V and 2 bases from J, leaving 21 bases between. The CDR3 is 19 amino acids. CDR3 sequence reads: CASSLFWSFYGVNTGELFF. The CDR3 DNA follows: TGTGCCAGCAGCTTGTTTTGGTCATTTTACGGGGTTAACACCGGGGAGCTGTTTTTT. Variable domain in full (rest from reference TRBV5-4 and TRBJ2-2): ETGVTQSPTHLIKTRGQQVTLRCSSQSGHNTVSWYQQALGQGPQFIFQYYREEENGRGNFPPRFSGLQFPNYSSELNVNALELDDSALYLCASSLFWSFYGVNTGELFFGEGSRLTVL.

The V and J genes are TRBV7-2 and TRBJ2-3, with D unclear. Between the trimmed V and J ends, which lost 3 bases and 6 bases, there was a span of 7 bases. Per the germline V gene, CDR1 is SGHTA and CDR2 is FQGNSA. The CDR3 runs to 12 residues. CDR3 region: CASSFLGDTQYF. In nucleotides, the CDR3 is TGTGCCAGCAGCTTTTTGGGGGATACGCAGTATTTT.

This clone was counted only a few times. This CDR3 reads CSVGTSMGQFF. DNA for the CDR3: TGCAGCGTCGGGACTTCAATGGGGCAGTTCTTC. The rearrangement uses TRBV29-1 and TRBJ2-1, with D possibly matching TRBD2 (6 bases). The CDR3 contains 11 residues. Deletions cut 6 bases from V and 12 bases from J, with 15 bases between. CDR1 is SQVTM, CDR2 ANQGSEA, per germline.

The chain employs TRBV29-1 and TRBJ2-2; 10 positions agree with TRBD2. CDR1 is SQVTM and CDR2 is ANQGSEA in the germline V gene. This CDR3 region has 15 residues. V gave up 3 bases and J gave up 1 base; unmatched junction bases: 2. CDR3 DNA sequence: TGCAGCGTTGACCCTAGCGGGAGGAACACCGGGGAGCTGTTTTTT. Translating it yields CSVDPSGRNTGELFF.

This clone was counted once. V usage is TRBV7-9 and J usage is TRBJ2-5; D is possibly TRBD2 (6 bases). Looked up from germline, CDR1 is SEHNR and CDR2 is FQNEAQ (reference sequence). The CDR3 is made up of 16 amino acids. The V end was cut by 5 bases, the J end by 5 bases, with 21 bases between. The CDR3 is CASSPPPGVGEETQYF. The CDR3 DNA is TGTGCCAGCAGCCCCCCCCCGGGGGTAGGTGAGGAGACCCAGTACTTC. Looking up the rest from reference TRBV7-9 and TRBJ2-5 gives the full variable domain: DTGVSQNPRHKITKRGQNVTFRCDPISEHNRLYWYRQTLGQGPEFLTYFQNEAQLEKSRLLSDRFSAERPKGSFSTLEIQRTEQGDSAMYLCASSPPPGVGEETQYFGPGTRLLVL.

V is TRBV29-1 and J is TRBJ2-3; D unresolved. Germline CDR1 reads SQVTM; CDR2 reads ANQGSEA. The CDR3 is 11 residues long. V was trimmed by 6 bases and J by 6 bases, leaving 10 bases between them. CDR3 loop: CSVPRPDTQYF. Here the CDR3 DNA reads TGCAGCGTCCCCCGCCCGGATACGCAGTATTTT.

This clone came up a few times. CDR3 sequence reads: CSVSGSQGGNEQFF. The CDR3 nucleotides are TGCAGCGTTTCAGGTTCACAGGGAGGCAATGAGCAGTTCTTC. The chain joins TRBV29-1 to TRBJ2-1, with D perhaps given as TRBD1 or TRBD2 (6 bases each). This CDR3 spans 14 amino acids. CDR1 SQVTM and CDR2 ANQGSEA come from the germline V gene. Trimming pared 5 bases from V and 6 bases from J, leaving 17 bases between.

The rearrangement joins TRBV19 to TRBJ1-1; 10 bases agree with TRBD1. V shed 5 bases, J shed 6 bases, and the junction held 12 bases outside the gene matches. This CDR3 is built from 16 residues. Per the germline V gene, CDR1 is LNHDA and CDR2 is SQIVND (reference sequence). CDR3 nucleotides: TGTGCCAGTAGTCCCGGACAGGGGGGGTTCGTAGCTGAAGCTTTCTTT. Protein product: CASSPGQGGFVAEAFF.

This sequence joins TRBV9 and TRBJ2-7; possibly TRBD2 for D (5 bases). The CDR3 length is 15 residues. Germline lookup yields CDR1 SGDLS and CDR2 YYNGEE. V lost 2 bases and J 2 bases, leaving 14 bases between the germline ends. The CDR3 coding sequence is TGTGCCAGCAGCGTCACAGAGGGAGCTACCTACGAGCAGTACTTC. Amino acid sequence: CASSVTEGATYEQYF.

This clone was recorded once. The rearrangement uses TRBV27 and TRBJ2-1; D may be TRBD1 or TRBD2 (5 bases each). Between the trimmed V and J ends, which lost 5 bases and 2 bases, there was a span of 13 bases. The CDR3 runs to 15 residues. Germline loops: CDR1 MNHEY, CDR2 SMNVEV (reference sequence). The CDR3 DNA is TGTGCCAGCAGTGATGGGGGTGGAACCTACAATGAGCAGTTCTTC. Protein: CASSDGGGTYNEQFF.

The chain has TRBV7-9 and TRBJ2-5; tentatively, D is TRBD1 (5 bases). Deletions cut 0 bases from V and 9 bases from J, with 14 bases between. CDR1 SEHNR and CDR2 FQNEAQ come from the germline V gene (reference sequence). The CDR3 is made up of 14 amino acids. Here the CDR3 reads CASSLAGRLSAQYF. DNA for the CDR3: TGTGCCAGCAGCTTAGCGGGGCGCCTCTCGGCCCAGTACTTC.

There are a few counts of this clone. The genes are TRBV30 and TRBJ2-1, with 10 bases identical to TRBD1. CDR1 GTSNPN and CDR2 SVGIG come from the germline V gene (reference sequence). The length of the CDR3 is 16 residues. After removal of 3 bases from V and 8 bases from J, the junction contained 13 bases not matched to a gene. The CDR3 loop is CAWSPPPPGTGDEQFF. The CDR3 nucleotides read TGTGCCTGGAGCCCGCCTCCTCCCGGGACAGGGGATGAGCAGTTCTTC.

This chain links TRBV9 with TRBJ2-7; 14 positions match TRBD2. CDR1 and CDR2 from the germline V gene are SGDLS and YYNGEE. Unmatched junction bases numbered 2, after V lost 0 bases and J lost 6 bases. CDR3 length: 15 amino acids. The CDR3 DNA is TGTGCCAGCAGCGTAGGAGGGACTAGCGGGAGCGAGCAGTACTTC. As protein: CASSVGGTSGSEQYF.

The chain has TRBV29-1 and TRBJ2-1, with TRBD1 identical over 7 bases. Trimming cost V 6 bases and J 4 bases; bases outside gene matches: 0. This CDR3 spans 11 amino acids. The germline V gene encodes CDR1 SQVTM and CDR2 ANQGSEA. Here the CDR3 reads CSVDRYNEQFF. The CDR3 nucleotides read TGCAGCGTGGACAGGTACAATGAGCAGTTCTTC.